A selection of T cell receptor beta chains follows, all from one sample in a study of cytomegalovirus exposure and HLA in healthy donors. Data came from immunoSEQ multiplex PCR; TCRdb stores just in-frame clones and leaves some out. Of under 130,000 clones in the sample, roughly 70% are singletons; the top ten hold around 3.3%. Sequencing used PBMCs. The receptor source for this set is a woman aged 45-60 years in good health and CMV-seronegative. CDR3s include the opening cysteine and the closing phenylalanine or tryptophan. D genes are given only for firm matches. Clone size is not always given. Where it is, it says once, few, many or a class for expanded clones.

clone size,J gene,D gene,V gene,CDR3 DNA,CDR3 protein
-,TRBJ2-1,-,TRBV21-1,TGTGCCAGCAGCAAAAATATCCCGGGGGTACAATCAGAGCAGTTCTTC,CASSKNIPGVQSEQFF
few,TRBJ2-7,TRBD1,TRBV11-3,TGTGCCAGCAGCAAGAGCAACAGGGGGAGAGCCTACGAGCAGTACTTC,CASSKSNRGRAYEQYF
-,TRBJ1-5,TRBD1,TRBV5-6,TGTGCCAGCAGCTTGTGGACAGGAAGCAATCAGCCCCAGCATTTT,CASSLWTGSNQPQHF
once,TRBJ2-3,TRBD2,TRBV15,TGTGCCACCAGTAAACCGGGACTAGAGGCAGATACGCAGTATTTT,CATSKPGLEADTQYF
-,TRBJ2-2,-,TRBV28,TGTGCCAGCAGTTTACGCAGGGCGTCGAACACCGGGGAGCTGTTTTTT,CASSLRRASNTGELFF
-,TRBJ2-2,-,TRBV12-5,TGTGCTAGTGGTTTAGGACAGCTGCTTACCGGGGAGCTGTTTTTT,CASGLGQLLTGELFF
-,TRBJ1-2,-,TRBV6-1,TGTGCCAGCAGTGAAGCAGAACTACTTAACTATGGCTACACCTTC,CASSEAELLNYGYTF
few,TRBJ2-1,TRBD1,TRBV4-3,TGCGCCAGCAGCCCCCGGACAGGCTACTCCTACAATGAGCAGTTCTTC,CASSPRTGYSYNEQFF
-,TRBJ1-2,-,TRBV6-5,TGTGCCAGCAATCGGACATTAGAGGTTGATGGCTACACCTTC,CASNRTLEVDGYTF
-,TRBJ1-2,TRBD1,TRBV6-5,TGTGCCAGCAGTACCCCGGGACAGGGGTACTATGGCTACACCTTC,CASSTPGQGYYGYTF
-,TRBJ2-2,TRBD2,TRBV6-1,TGTGCCAGCAGTGAAATGGCGGGAGGCACCGGGGAGCTGTTTTTT,CASSEMAGGTGELFF
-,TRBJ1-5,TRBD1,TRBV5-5,TGTGCCAGCAGCCTGACAGGGGATGCCCCCCAGCATTTT,CASSLTGDAPQHF
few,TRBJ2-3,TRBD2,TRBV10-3,TGTGCCATCAGTGTTACCGGGACTAGCGGGGGAAATACGCAGTATTTT,CAISVTGTSGGNTQYF
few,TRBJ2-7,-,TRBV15,TGTGCCACCAGCAGGCAACTTAGGACTTTACTTAAGGGCGAGCAGTACTTC,CATSRQLRTLLKGEQYF
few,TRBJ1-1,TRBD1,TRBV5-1,TGCGCCAGCAGGGGACAGCAGATGAACACTGAAGCTTTCTTT,CASRGQQMNTEAFF
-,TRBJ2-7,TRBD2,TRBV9,TGTGCCAGCAGCGTAGAGTCTAGCGGGAGGTACGAGCAGTACTTC,CASSVESSGRYEQYF
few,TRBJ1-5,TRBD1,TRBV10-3,TGTGCCATCAGTGAGTCGCGGGACAGGCGACTGCCCCAGCATTTT,CAISESRDRRLPQHF
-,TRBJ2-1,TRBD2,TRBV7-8,TGTGCCAGCAGTCCAGGGACTACCTACAATGAGCAGTTCTTC,CASSPGTTYNEQFF
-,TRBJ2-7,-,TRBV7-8,TGTGCCAGCAGCTTAGGTACCGGGGGAACCCCCTCCTACGAGCAGTACTTC,CASSLGTGGTPSYEQYF
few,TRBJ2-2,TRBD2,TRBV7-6,TGTGCCAGCAGCTTTAAGACTAGCGGGGCCGGGGAGCTGTTTTTT,CASSFKTSGAGELFF
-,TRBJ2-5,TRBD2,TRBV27,TGTGCCAGCAGTTTATCGGGGAGGGGCGGGGAGACCCAGTACTTC,CASSLSGRGGETQYF
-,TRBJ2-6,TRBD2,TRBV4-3,TGCGCCAGCAGCCAAGAGACTAGCGGGAGATTCGATGGGGCCAACGTCCTGACTTTC,CASSQETSGRFDGANVLTF
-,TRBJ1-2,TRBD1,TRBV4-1,TGCGCCAGCAGCCAACCAGTCAGGGGGCACAACTATGGCTACACCTTC,CASSQPVRGHNYGYTF
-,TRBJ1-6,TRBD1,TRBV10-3,TGTGCCATCAAAGAACAGGGGAGTGGACCCCTCCACTTT,CAIKEQGSGPLHF
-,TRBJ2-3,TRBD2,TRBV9,TGTGCCAGCAGCGTAGGAGGGACTAGCGGGTCCACAGATACGCAGTATTTT,CASSVGGTSGSTDTQYF
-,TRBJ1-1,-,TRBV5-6,TGTGCCAGCAGCTTGGGGAGCACTGAAGCTTTCTTT,CASSLGSTEAFF
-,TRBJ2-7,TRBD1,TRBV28,TGTGCCAGCAGCACCGGGACAGTGAGCTCCTACGAGCAGTACTTC,CASSTGTVSSYEQYF
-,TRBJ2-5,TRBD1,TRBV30,TGTGCCTGGACAGGGGGTGGGACCCAGTACTTC,CAWTGGGTQYF
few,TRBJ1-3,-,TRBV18,TGTGCCAGCTCACCACCAGGGGTGGGAAACACCATATATTTT,CASSPPGVGNTIYF
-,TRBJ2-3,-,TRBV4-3,TGCGCCAGCAGCCAAGGGACTTGGGAGACTTTCAGCGCAGATACGCAGTATTTT,CASSQGTWETFSADTQYF
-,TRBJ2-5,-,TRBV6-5,TGTGCCAGCAGCTCGGGGGAGACCCAGTACTTC,CASSSGETQYF
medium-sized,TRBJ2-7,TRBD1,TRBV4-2,TGTGCCAGCAGCACCCGGACAGGGGGGTACGAGCAGTACTTC,CASSTRTGGYEQYF
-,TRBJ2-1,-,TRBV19,TGTGCCAGTAGTCCCAGGCAAGGAATTTACGGCAATGAGCAGTTCTTC,CASSPRQGIYGNEQFF
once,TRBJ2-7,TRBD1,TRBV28,TGTGCCAGCCGGGGACAGGGGGCGCGGTTTGGATCCTACGAGCAGTACTTC,CASRGQGARFGSYEQYF
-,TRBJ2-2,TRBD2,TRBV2,TGTGCCAGCAAAACCGGACTAGCGGGCGGGGAGCTGTTTTTT,CASKTGLAGGELFF
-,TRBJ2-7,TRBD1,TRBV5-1,TGCGCCAGCAGCTCGGACAGGGTGCCCTACGAGCAGTACTTC,CASSSDRVPYEQYF
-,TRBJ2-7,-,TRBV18,TGTGCCAGCTCACAGGTTCAGGGTTCCTACGAGCAGTACTTC,CASSQVQGSYEQYF
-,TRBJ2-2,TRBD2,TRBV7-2,TGTGCCAGCAGCTTAGGACTAGCCACCGGGGAGCTGTTTTTT,CASSLGLATGELFF
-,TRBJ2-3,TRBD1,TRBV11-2,TGTGCCAGCACCCTTATTACAGGGGGCGCAGATACGCAGTATTTT,CASTLITGGADTQYF
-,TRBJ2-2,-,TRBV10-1,TGCGCCAGCGGTAAAGAGAAGAACACCGGGGAGCTGTTTTTT,CASGKEKNTGELFF
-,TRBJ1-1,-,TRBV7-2,TGTGCCAGCAGCACACAGGGAGATACTGAAGCTTTCTTT,CASSTQGDTEAFF
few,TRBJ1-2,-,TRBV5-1,TGCGCCAGCAGCTTCCGACAGGATGGCTACACCTTC,CASSFRQDGYTF
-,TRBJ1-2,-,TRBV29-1,TGCAGCGTCGACCCTCACCTTCGGGCAGGGGAGGGCTACACCTTC,CSVDPHLRAGEGYTF
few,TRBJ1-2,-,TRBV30,TGTGCCTGGAGTGTTTCCGGTGCTGGCTACACCTTC,CAWSVSGAGYTF
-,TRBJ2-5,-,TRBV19,TGTGCCAGTAGTATAGTCGGGGACACGCAAGAGACCCAGTACTTC,CASSIVGDTQETQYF
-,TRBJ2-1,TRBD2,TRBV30,TGTGCCTGCCCCACCCCGGGACTAGCATTGGGAAGCTCCTACAATGAGCAGTTCTTC,CACPTPGLALGSSYNEQFF
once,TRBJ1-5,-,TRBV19,TGTGCCAGTAGTATGAGGACCAACAGGTTTGAAAATCAGCCCCAGCATTTT,CASSMRTNRFENQPQHF
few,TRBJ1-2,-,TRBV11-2,TGTGCCAGCAGCCTACAGGGCGAGGGCGGCTACACCTTC,CASSLQGEGGYTF
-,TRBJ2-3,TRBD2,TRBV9,TGTGCCAGCAGCGTAACCCCTGATCGACTAGCGGGCACAATAGAAAATACGCAGTATTTT,CASSVTPDRLAGTIENTQYF
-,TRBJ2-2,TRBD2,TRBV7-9,TGTGCCAGCAGCTTAAAAATCACTGCGGGAGTTGGGGAGCTGTTTTTT,CASSLKITAGVGELFF
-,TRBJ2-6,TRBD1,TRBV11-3,TGTGCCAGCAGTCGACAGGGGTTTGGCACTGGGGCCAACGTCCTGACTTTC,CASSRQGFGTGANVLTF